A single sample gave rise to the 11 T cell receptor beta chains below, sequenced in a study of T-cell memory formation after mild COVID-19. TCRdb re-derived calls from the 5' RACE reads in MiXCR, one entry per CDR3 protein. There are roughly 610,000 distinct CDR3 sequences in the sample; roughly a sixth occur only once, and 8.1% lies in the top ten. Material for sequencing was PBMCs or a T cell subset sorted from them (not recorded which). The source is an adult woman who had mild COVID-19 (a few samples of this study predate the infection). Cell type and time point are not known.

The rearrangement links TRBV6-2 or TRBV6-3 to TRBJ2-5, with D possibly called TRBD1 or TRBD2 (5 bases each). Germline-derived CDR1 and CDR2 are MNHEY and SVGEGT. The ends were cut back, 6 bases at V and 9 bases at J, with 14 bases in the middle. The CDR3 loop spans 12 amino acids. The CDR3 loop reads CASRDNGGSQYF. The CDR3 DNA reads TGTGCCAGCAGAGATAATGGGGGTTCCCAGTACTTC.

This clonotype was seen a handful of times. The V gene is TRBV9, the J gene TRBJ2-1, with 9 bases that match TRBD2. The CDR3 has 17 amino acids. V trimming: 4 bases; J trimming: 4 bases; junction bases outside the gene matches: 12. The germline CDR1 and CDR2 sequences are SGDLS and YYNGEE. Here the CDR3 DNA reads TGTGCCAGCAGCCCGCGGGAGGGGGCCTCGGCTTACAATGAGCAGTTCTTC. Protein product: CASSPREGASAYNEQFF.

There are a few counts of this clonotype. The chain has TRBV19 and TRBJ2-1, with D maybe TRBD1 (5 bases). Germline lookup yields CDR1 LNHDA and CDR2 SQIVND (reference sequence). V lost 0 bases and J lost 9, with 15 bases in between. The CDR3 runs 15 residues. This CDR3 is CASSIDLQGRGEQFF. In nucleotides, the CDR3 is TGTGCCAGTAGTATAGATCTCCAGGGTAGGGGTGAGCAGTTCTTC.

The chain couples TRBV10-3 to TRBJ2-5, with unresolved D. The V gene lost 0 bases and the J gene lost 4 bases, with 6 bases spanning the gap. Germline V gene sequence: CDR1 ENHRY, CDR2 SYGVKD. CDR3 length equals 13 residues. CDR3 sequence reads: CAISESPGETQYF. The CDR3 bases are TGTGCCATCAGTGAGTCTCCGGGAGAGACCCAGTACTTC.

The rearrangement uses TRBV5-1 and TRBJ2-7, with D perhaps TRBD1 (5 bases). Germline V gives CDR1 SGHRS, CDR2 YFSETQ. There are 13 residues in the CDR3. Trimming took off 2 bases at V and 7 bases at J, with 13 bases between the two ends. CDR3 nucleotide sequence: TGCGCCAGCAGCTTAATTGACAGATCTGAGCAGTACTTC. The encoded protein is CASSLIDRSEQYF.

The chain links TRBV6-5 to TRBJ2-3; no firm D call. This CDR3 is built from 13 residues. Germline-derived CDR1 and CDR2 are MNHEY and SVGAGI. Trimming removed 6 bases from V and 7 bases from J, with 14 bases in between. The CDR3 reads CASSPDRVNTQYF. CDR3 nucleotides: TGTGCCAGCAGCCCCGATAGAGTGAATACGCAGTATTTT.

This chain joins TRBV7-9 and TRBJ2-3; D may be TRBD2 (6 bases). The CDR3 is 14 amino acids. V lost 3 bases and J lost 0, with 7 bases in between. Germline CDR1 is SEHNR and CDR2 is FQNEAQ (reference sequence). The CDR3 protein is CASSFAGSTDTQYF. The CDR3 DNA sequence: TGTGCCAGCAGCTTTGCGGGGAGCACAGATACGCAGTATTTT.

This clonotype was picked up a small number of times. This rearrangement joins TRBV7-9 to TRBJ1-6, with 7 bases that match TRBD1. The CDR3 extends over 15 amino acids. Germline V gene data show CDR1 as SEHNR and CDR2 as FQNEAQ (reference sequence). V shed 0 bases, J shed 7 bases, and the junction held 3 bases outside the gene matches. The CDR3 bases are TGTGCCAGCAGCTTAGCGACAGGGAACAATTCACCCCTCCACTTT. This encodes CASSLATGNNSPLHF. Variable domain in full (rest from reference TRBV7-9 and TRBJ1-6): DTGVSQNPRHKITKRGQNVTFRCDPISEHNRLYWYRQTLGQGPEFLTYFQNEAQLEKSRLLSDRFSAERPKGSFSTLEIQRTEQGDSAMYLCASSLATGNNSPLHFGNGTRLTVT.

This clonotype has just a few counts. This chain connects TRBV5-1 to TRBJ2-2, with 7 bases lining up with TRBD1. Looked up from germline, CDR1 is SGHRS and CDR2 is YFSETQ. The V segment lost 6 bases and the J segment 4 bases; nucleotides outside the gene matches: 12. This CDR3 is 16 amino acids long. Written as DNA, the CDR3 is TGCGCCAGCAAAAGGGGGCCCGGAGGAGGCACCGGGGAGCTGTTTTTT. It is translated as CASKRGPGGGTGELFF.

The sample holds many counts of this clonotype. The chain combines TRBV7-2 with TRBJ2-3; perhaps TRBD1 as D (5 bases). The CDR3 is made up of 13 amino acids. The germline CDR1 and CDR2 sequences are SGHTA and FQGNSA. Trimming stripped 1 base from V and 11 bases from J, with 13 bases between. The CDR3 region is CASSLVDRDRQYF. The CDR3 nucleotides are TGTGCCAGCAGCTTAGTGGACCGCGACAGGCAGTATTTT.

The V call is TRBV15, the J call TRBJ1-1; D possibly corresponds to TRBD1 (5 bases). In germline, CDR1 is LNHNV, CDR2 YYDKDF (reference sequence). V lost 8 bases and J lost 4, with 17 bases in between. CDR3 length equals 14 residues. For the CDR3, the DNA is TGTGCCACCCATCGGAGGGGACTGGGCACTGAAGCTTTCTTT. Translated: CATHRRGLGTEAFF.